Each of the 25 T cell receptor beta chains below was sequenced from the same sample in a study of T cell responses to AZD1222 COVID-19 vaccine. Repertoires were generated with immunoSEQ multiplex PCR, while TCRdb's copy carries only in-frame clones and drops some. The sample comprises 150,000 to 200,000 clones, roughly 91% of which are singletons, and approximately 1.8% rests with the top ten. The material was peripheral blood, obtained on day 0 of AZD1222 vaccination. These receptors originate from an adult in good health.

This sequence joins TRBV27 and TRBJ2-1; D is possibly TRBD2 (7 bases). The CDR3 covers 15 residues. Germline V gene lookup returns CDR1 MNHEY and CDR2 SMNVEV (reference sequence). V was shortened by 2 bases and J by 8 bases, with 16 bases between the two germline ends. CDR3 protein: CASSLLAGGPHEQFF. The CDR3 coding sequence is TGTGCCAGCAGTTTACTAGCCGGGGGGCCGCATGAGCAGTTCTTC.

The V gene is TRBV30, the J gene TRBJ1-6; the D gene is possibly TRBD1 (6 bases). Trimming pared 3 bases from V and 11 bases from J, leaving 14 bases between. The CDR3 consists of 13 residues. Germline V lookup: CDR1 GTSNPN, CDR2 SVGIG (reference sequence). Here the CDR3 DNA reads TGTGCCTGGAGGGGTACAGGGCTGACACCCCTCCACTTT. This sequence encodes CAWRGTGLTPLHF.

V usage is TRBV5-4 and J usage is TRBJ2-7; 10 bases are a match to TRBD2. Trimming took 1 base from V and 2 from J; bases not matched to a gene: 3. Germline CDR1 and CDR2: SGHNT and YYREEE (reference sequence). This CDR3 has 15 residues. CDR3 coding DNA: TGTGCCAGCAGCTTGTACCTAGCGGGGGCCTACGAGCAGTACTTC. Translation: CASSLYLAGAYEQYF.

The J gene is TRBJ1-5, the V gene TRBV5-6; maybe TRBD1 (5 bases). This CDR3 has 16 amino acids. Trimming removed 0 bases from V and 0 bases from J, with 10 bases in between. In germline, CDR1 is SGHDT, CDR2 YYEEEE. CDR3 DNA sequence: TGTGCCAGCAGCTTGGCCGACAGCAATAGCAATCAGCCCCAGCATTTT. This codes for CASSLADSNSNQPQHF.

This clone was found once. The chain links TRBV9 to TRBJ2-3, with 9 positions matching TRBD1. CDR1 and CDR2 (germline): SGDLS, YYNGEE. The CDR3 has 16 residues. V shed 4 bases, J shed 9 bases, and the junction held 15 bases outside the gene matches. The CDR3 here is CASSPGTGFEGRTQYF. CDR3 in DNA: TGTGCCAGCAGCCCCGGGACAGGGTTCGAAGGAAGGACGCAGTATTTT.

The CDR3 protein is CASSQPLTPGAGNTIYF. The DNA for the CDR3 is TGTGCCAGCAGCCAACCACTAACCCCAGGGGCGGGAAACACCATATATTTT. The chain recombines TRBV4-2 with TRBJ1-3; maybe TRBD1 (6 bases). This CDR3 is built from 17 residues. With 2 bases removed from V and 4 bases from J, the gap between germline ends came to 18 bases. Germline CDR1 LGHNA, CDR2 YNFKEQ.

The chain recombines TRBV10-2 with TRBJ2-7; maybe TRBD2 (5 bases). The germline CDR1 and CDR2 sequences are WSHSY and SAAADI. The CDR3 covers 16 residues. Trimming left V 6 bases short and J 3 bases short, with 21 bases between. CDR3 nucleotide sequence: TGCGCCAGCAGGGATGACCGCCTAGCAGCTATCTACGAGCAGTACTTC. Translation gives CASRDDRLAAIYEQYF.

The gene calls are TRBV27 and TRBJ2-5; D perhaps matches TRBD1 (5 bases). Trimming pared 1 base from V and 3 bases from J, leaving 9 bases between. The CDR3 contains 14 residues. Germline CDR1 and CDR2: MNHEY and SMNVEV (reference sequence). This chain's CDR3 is CASSLLGQKETQYF. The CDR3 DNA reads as TGTGCCAGCAGTTTATTGGGGCAGAAAGAGACCCAGTACTTC.

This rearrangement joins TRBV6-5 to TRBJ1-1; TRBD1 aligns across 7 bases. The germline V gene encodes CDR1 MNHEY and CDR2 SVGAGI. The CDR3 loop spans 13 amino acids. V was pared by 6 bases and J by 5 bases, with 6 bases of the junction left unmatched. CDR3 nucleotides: TGTGCCAGCAGACGACAGGGTGGTACTGAAGCTTTCTTT. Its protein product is CASRRQGGTEAFF.

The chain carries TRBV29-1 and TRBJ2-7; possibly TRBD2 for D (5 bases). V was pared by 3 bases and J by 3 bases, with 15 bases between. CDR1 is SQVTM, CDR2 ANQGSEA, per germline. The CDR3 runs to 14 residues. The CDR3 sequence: CSVDEPYGSYEQYF. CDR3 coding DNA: TGCAGCGTTGATGAGCCCTATGGGAGCTACGAGCAGTACTTC.

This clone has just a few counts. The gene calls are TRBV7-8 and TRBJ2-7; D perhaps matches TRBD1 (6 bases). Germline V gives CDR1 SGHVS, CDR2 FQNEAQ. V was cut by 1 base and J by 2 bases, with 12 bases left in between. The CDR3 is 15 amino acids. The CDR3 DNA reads TGTGCCAGCAGCTTAGGGTGGGGGCCCACCTACGAGCAGTACTTC. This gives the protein CASSLGWGPTYEQYF.

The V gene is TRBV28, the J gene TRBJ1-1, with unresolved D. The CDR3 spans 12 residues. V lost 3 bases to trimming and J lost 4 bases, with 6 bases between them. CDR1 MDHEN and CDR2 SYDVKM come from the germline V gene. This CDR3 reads CASSLGFTEAFF. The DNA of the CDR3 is TGTGCCAGCAGTTTGGGATTCACTGAAGCTTTCTTT.

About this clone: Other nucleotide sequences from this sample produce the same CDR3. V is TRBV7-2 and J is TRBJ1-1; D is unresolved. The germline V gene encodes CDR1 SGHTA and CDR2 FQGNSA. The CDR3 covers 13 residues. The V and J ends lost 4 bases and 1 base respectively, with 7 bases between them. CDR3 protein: CASSYGGNTEAFF. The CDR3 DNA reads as TGTGCCAGCAGCTATGGAGGGAACACTGAAGCTTTCTTT.

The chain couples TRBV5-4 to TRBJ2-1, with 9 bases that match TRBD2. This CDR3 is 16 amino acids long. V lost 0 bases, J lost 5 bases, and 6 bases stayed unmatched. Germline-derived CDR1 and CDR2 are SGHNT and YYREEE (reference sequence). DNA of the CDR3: TGTGCCAGCAGCTTGGCAGCGGGGGGAAATGACAATGAGCAGTTCTTC. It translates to CASSLAAGGNDNEQFF.

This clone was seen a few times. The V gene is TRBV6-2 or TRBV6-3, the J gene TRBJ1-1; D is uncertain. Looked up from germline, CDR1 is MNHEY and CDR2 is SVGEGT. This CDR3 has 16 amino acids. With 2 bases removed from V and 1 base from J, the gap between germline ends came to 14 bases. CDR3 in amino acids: CASSYHLLEKNTEAFF. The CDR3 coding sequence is TGTGCCAGCAGTTACCACCTCTTAGAAAAGAACACTGAAGCTTTCTTT.

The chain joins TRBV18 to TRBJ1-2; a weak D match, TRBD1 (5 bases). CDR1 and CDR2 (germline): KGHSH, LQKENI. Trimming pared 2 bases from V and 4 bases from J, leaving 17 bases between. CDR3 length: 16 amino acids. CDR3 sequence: CASSPTWGRGSYGYTF. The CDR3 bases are TGTGCCAGCTCACCAACGTGGGGGAGAGGCTCCTATGGCTACACCTTC.

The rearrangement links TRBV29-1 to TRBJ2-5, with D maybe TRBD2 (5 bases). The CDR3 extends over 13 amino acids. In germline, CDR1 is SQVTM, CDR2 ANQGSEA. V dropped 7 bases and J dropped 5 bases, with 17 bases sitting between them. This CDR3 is CSAAGPPGETQYF. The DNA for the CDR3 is TGCAGCGCCGCAGGACCTCCGGGGGAGACCCAGTACTTC.

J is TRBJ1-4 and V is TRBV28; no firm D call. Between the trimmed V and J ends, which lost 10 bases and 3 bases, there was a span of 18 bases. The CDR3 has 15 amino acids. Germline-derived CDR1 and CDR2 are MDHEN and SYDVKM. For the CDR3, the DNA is TGTGCCACCAAGTCGGAGGGCGAAGCTAATGAAAAACTGTTTTTT. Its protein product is CATKSEGEANEKLFF.

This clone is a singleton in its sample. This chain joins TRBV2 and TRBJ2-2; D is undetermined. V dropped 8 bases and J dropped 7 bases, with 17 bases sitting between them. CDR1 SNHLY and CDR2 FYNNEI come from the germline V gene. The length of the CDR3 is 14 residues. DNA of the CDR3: TGTGCCAGCGGCCTCATGACTCGGCACGGGGAGCTGTTTTTT. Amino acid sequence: CASGLMTRHGELFF.

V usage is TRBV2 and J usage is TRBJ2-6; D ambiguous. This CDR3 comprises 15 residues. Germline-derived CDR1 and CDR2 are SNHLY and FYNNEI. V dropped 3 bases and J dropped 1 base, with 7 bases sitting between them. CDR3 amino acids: CASSDFGSGANVLTF. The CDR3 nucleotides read TGTGCCAGCAGTGACTTCGGTTCTGGGGCCAACGTCCTGACTTTC.

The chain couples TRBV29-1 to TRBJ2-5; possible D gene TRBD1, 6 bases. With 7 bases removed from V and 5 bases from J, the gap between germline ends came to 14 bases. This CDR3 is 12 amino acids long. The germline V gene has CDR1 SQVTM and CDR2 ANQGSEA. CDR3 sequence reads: CSAITGLETQYF. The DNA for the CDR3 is TGCAGCGCCATCACAGGGCTTGAGACCCAGTACTTC.

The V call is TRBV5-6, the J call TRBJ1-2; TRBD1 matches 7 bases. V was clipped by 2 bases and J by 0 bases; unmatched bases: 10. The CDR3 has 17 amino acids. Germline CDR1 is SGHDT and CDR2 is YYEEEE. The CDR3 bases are TGTGCCAGCAGCTTAGTACTGGGACAGACTACTAACTATGGCTACACCTTC. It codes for CASSLVLGQTTNYGYTF.

CDR3 sequence (DNA): TGTGCCAGCAGCCAAGAGCCCGTGAGGGGCACTGAAGCTTTCTTT. Protein: CASSQEPVRGTEAFF. The chain carries TRBV14 and TRBJ1-1, with a tentative D call TRBD1 (5 bases). The CDR3 extends over 15 amino acids. Germline CDR1 is SGHDN and CDR2 is FVKESK. Trimming shortened V by 0 bases and J by 4 bases, and 12 bases separated the two germline ends.

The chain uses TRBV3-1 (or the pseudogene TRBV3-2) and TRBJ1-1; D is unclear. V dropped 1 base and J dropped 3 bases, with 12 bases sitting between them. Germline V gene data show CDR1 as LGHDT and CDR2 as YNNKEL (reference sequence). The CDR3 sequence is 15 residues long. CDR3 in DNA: TGTGCCAGCAGCCAAGGAGTTAATGTGTACACTGAAGCTTTCTTT. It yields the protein CASSQGVNVYTEAFF.

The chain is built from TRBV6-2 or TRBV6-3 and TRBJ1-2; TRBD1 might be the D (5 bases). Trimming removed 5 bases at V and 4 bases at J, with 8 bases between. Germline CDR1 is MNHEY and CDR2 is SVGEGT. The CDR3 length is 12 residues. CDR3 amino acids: CASSRDVYGYTF. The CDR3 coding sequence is TGTGCCAGCAGTAGGGACGTCTATGGCTACACCTTC.